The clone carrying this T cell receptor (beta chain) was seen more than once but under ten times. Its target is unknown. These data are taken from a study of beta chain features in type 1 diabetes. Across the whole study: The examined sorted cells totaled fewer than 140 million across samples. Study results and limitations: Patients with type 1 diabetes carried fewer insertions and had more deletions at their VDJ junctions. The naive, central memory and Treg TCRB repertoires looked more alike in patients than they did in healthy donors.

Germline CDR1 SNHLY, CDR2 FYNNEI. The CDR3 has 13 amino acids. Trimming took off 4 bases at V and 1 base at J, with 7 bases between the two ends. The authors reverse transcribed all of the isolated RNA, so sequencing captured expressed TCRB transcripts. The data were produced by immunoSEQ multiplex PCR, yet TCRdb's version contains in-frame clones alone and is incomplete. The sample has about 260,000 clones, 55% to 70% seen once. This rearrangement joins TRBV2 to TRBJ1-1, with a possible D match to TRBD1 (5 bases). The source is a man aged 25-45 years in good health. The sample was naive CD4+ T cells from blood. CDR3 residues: CASSGRENTEAFF. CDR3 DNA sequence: TGTGCCAGCAGTGGCAGGGAGAACACTGAAGCTTTCTTT.